This T cell receptor (beta chain) was captured by sequencing in a study of radiation and T cells in renal cell carcinoma. The assay was immunoSEQ multiplex PCR, and TCRdb's table has in-frame clones only and misses some. The repertoire holds some 120,000 clones, with around four fifths as singletons. This sample's time point: blood 2 weeks post-SBRT. The treatment: 15 Gy SBRT to primary tumor, nephrectomy 4 weeks later. The CDR3 length is 15 residues. Looked up from germline, CDR1 is SGDLS and CDR2 is YYNGEE. Deletions cut 0 bases from V and 8 bases from J, with 12 bases between. The J gene is TRBJ1-6, the V gene TRBV9; D perhaps matches TRBD1 (5 bases). The sequencing here drew on blood, taken from a patient whose treatment included radiotherapy and nephrectomy. The receptor comes from a woman aged 60-75 years with renal cell carcinoma. The CDR3 loop reads CASSVESGGYSPLHF. The CDR3 nucleotides are TGTGCCAGCAGCGTAGAATCCGGGGGGTATTCACCCCTCCACTTT.